These 13 T cell receptor beta chains were sequenced from one sample in a study of T cells of healthy individuals. TCRdb fed the 5' RACE reads into MiXCR, producing one record per CDR3 protein. This sample has roughly 76,000 distinct CDR3 sequences, with more than 4.5% found just once. All receptors come from a female donor in good health.

This clonotype was observed many times. The CDR3 coding sequence is TGTGCCAGCAGTGAGTCGATGACCAAAAACATTCAGTACTTC. As protein: CASSESMTKNIQYF. The rearrangement links TRBV2 to TRBJ2-4; no clear D gene. Deletions cut 3 bases from V and 2 bases from J, with 8 bases between. Germline V gives CDR1 SNHLY, CDR2 FYNNEI. The CDR3 is made up of 14 amino acids.

This chain uses TRBV9 with TRBJ2-7; D may match TRBD1 or TRBD2 (5 bases each). The CDR3 covers 14 residues. V gave up 3 bases and J gave up 0 bases, with 10 bases separating them. The germline gives CDR1 SGDLS, CDR2 YYNGEE. CDR3 nucleotides: TGTGCCAGCAGCGAACGGGACGTCTCCTACGAGCAGTACTTC. Translation: CASSERDVSYEQYF.

This clonotype occurred many times. V usage is TRBV7-3 and J usage is TRBJ1-2; the match to TRBD1 covers 10 bases. J gave up 8 bases and V 3 bases, and 3 bases lay outside the gene matches. The length of the CDR3 is 13 residues. The V gene's germline CDR1 is SGHTA and CDR2 FQGTGA. Written as DNA, the CDR3 is TGTGCCAGCAGCTTCGGGACAGGGGTAGGCTACACCTTC. This sequence encodes CASSFGTGVGYTF.

The V call is TRBV27, the J call TRBJ2-6; D gene ambiguous. CDR3 length: 18 residues. V shed 6 bases and J shed 0 bases, with 18 bases lying between them. Germline assignment: CDR1 MNHEY and CDR2 SMNVEV (reference sequence). CDR3 in DNA: TGTGCCAGCAGCTTAGCTACGCCGCAGAGCTCTGGGGCCAACGTCCTGACTTTC. Translation: CASSLATPQSSGANVLTF.

This clonotype has a count of ten or more. Its ends do not fully match the called genes, so a read error is possible. The chain employs TRBV20-1 and TRBJ2-5; D is perhaps TRBD1 or TRBD2 (5 bases each). The CDR3 is made up of 15 amino acids. Germline V CDR1 and CDR2: DFQATT, SNEGSKA (reference sequence). The CDR3 DNA follows: TGCAGTGCTCAGCCGGGACGGAATTTGGGAGAGGCCCAGTACTTC. Translation: CSAQPGRNLGEAQYF.

At least ten counts were recorded for this clonotype. The V gene is TRBV5-1, the J gene TRBJ2-3; TRBD1 agrees at 8 bases. This CDR3 comprises 15 residues. Looked up from germline, CDR1 is SGHRS and CDR2 is YFSETQ. J was trimmed by 4 bases and V by 3 bases; bases with no gene match: 7. This CDR3 reads CASSSLTGVPDTQYF. CDR3 DNA: TGCGCCAGCAGCTCCCTGACAGGGGTGCCAGATACGCAGTATTTT.

This rearrangement joins TRBV5-1 to TRBJ1-6, with 8 bases identical to TRBD1. From germline, CDR1 is SGHRS and CDR2 YFSETQ. The ends lost 0 bases at V and 9 bases at J; junction bases unmatched: 5. CDR3 length: 15 amino acids. Here the CDR3 DNA reads TGCGCCAGCAGCTTGGATACAGGGGGGGGTTCACCCCTCCACTTT. It yields the protein CASSLDTGGGSPLHF.

This clonotype has at least ten counts. CDR3 in amino acids: CASRSHGTGNEKLFF. For the CDR3, the DNA is TGTGCCAGTAGGTCCCACGGGACGGGGAATGAAAAACTGTTTTTT. This chain joins TRBV19 and TRBJ1-4, with D possibly being TRBD1 (5 bases). Germline CDR1 LNHDA, CDR2 SQIVND (reference sequence). Between the trimmed V and J ends, which lost 6 bases and 5 bases, there was a span of 16 bases. CDR3 length equals 15 residues.

This clonotype was counted only a few times. The rearrangement links TRBV7-3 to TRBJ2-1; 11 bases agree with TRBD2. The CDR3 length is 15 residues. Trimming removed 6 bases from V and 8 bases from J; junction bases left unmatched: 9. In germline, CDR1 is SGHTA, CDR2 FQGTGA. CDR3 sequence (DNA): TGTGCCAGCAGTCCCCGACTAGCGGGAATCGATGAGCAGTTCTTC. This translates into CASSPRLAGIDEQFF.

V and J are TRBV20-1 and TRBJ2-3, with D hard to call. The V end was cut by 0 bases, the J end by 4 bases, with 20 bases between. The CDR3 runs to 17 residues. The germline V gene encodes CDR1 DFQATT and CDR2 SNEGSKA (reference sequence). For the CDR3, the DNA is TGCAGTGCTAGAGATCCCCAGTTAATCGCCAAGGCAGATACGCAGTATTTT. It is translated as CSARDPQLIAKADTQYF.

The table lists this clonotype with many counts. This chain uses TRBV2 with TRBJ1-1, with D unresolved. Germline-derived CDR1 and CDR2 are SNHLY and FYNNEI. The CDR3 is made up of 15 amino acids. Trimming pared 7 bases from V and 1 base from J, leaving 16 bases between. CDR3 amino acids: CASTQTGRENTEAFF. The CDR3 nucleotides read TGTGCCAGCACCCAGACCGGACGGGAGAACACTGAAGCTTTCTTT.

This clonotype was picked up a small number of times. The limits of the CDR3 on the DNA are not certain, so only TCRdb's listed CDR3 is given. The rearrangement uses TRBV29-1 and TRBJ1-2; TRBD1 is taken as the D call from the table, unchecked against the DNA. CDR1 is SQVTM, CDR2 ANQGSEA, per germline. Termini included, the CDR3 measures 12 amino acids. CDR3: CSVATGTGKFTF.

This clonotype was recorded at least ten times. This rearrangement joins TRBV11-2 to TRBJ2-7, with D possibly matching TRBD1 (5 bases). CDR1 and CDR2 from the germline V gene are SGHAT and FQNNGV. The CDR3 consists of 15 residues. Trimming took off 1 base at V and 1 base at J, with 11 bases between the two ends. The CDR3 DNA reads as TGTGCCAGCAGCTTAGTCTTGTCAGGGTCCTACGAGCAGTACTTC. This translates into CASSLVLSGSYEQYF.